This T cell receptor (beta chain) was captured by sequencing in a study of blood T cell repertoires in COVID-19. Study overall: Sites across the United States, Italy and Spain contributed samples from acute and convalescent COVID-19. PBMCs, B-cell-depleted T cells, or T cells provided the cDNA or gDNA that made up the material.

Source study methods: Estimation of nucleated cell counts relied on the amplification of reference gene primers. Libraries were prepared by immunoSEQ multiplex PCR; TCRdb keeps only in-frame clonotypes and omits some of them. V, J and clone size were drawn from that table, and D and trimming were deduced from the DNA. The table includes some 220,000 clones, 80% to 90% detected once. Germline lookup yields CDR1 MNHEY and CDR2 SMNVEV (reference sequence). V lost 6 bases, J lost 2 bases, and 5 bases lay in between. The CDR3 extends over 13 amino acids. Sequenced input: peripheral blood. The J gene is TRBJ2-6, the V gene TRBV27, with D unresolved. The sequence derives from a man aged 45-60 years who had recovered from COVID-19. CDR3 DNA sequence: TGTGCCAGCAGGCAGACTGGGGCCAACGTCCTGACTTTC. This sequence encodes CASRQTGANVLTF.